The T cell receptor (beta chain) under discussion was sequenced for a study of blood T cell repertoires in COVID-19. Across the whole study: The origin of the acute and convalescent COVID-19 samples was the United States, Italy and Spain.

This clone was detected once. Authors' analysis steps: Cell counts per sample came from amplifying reference gene primers. The method was immunoSEQ multiplex PCR; TCRdb's version includes in-frame clones alone and lacks a portion of them. Clonal size and the V and J genes are those of that table, whereas D and trimming came from the DNA. The sample records 130,000 or so clones, about 86% being singletons. CDR1 is SGHRS and CDR2 is YFSETQ in the germline V gene. The V segment lost 5 bases and the J segment 6 bases; nucleotides outside the gene matches: 7. This CDR3 spans 15 amino acids. The chain joins TRBV5-1 to TRBJ2-1; 11 bases fit TRBD2. Sequencing was carried out using peripheral blood. This TCR was recovered from an older woman with active or convalescent COVID-19. CDR3 sequence reads: CASREGLADLNEQFF. CDR3 nucleotide sequence: TGCGCCAGCAGGGAGGGACTAGCGGACCTCAATGAGCAGTTCTTC.